Below, 4 T cell receptor beta chains from the same sample are listed, as sequenced in a study of Graves' ophthalmopathy and Graves' hyperthyroidism. Amplification of the TCR beta CDR3 regions used RNA transcripts (as template). HTBI primers served in a first-round RT-PCR, which a second-round multiplex PCR followed. A single record per CDR3 protein comes from TCRdb applying MiXCR to the multiplex PCR reads. The sample includes a few hundred thousand distinct CDR3 sequences, 20% to 25% of them seen just once. Sequencing was done on a sample of peripheral blood. These receptors all stem from a woman in her forties or fifties with Graves' ophthalmopathy.

The rearrangement uses TRBV27 and TRBJ1-6; D is ambiguous. Germline V gene lookup returns CDR1 MNHEY and CDR2 SMNVEV (reference sequence). With 3 bases removed from V and 8 bases from J, the gap between germline ends came to 5 bases. CDR3 length: 12 residues. CDR3 residues: CASSFFDSPLHF. CDR3 nucleotides: TGTGCCAGCAGTTTCTTTGATTCACCCCTCCACTTT.

The genes are TRBV28 and TRBJ2-7; 9 positions match TRBD1. The CDR3 is 15 residues long. The V and J ends lost 5 bases and 5 bases, in that order; junction bases with no gene match: 10. The germline V gene encodes CDR1 MDHEN and CDR2 SYDVKM. This CDR3 is CASSTSGTGRNEQYF. CDR3 sequence (DNA): TGTGCCAGCAGTACCTCCGGGACAGGGCGGAACGAGCAGTACTTC.

This clonotype was detected once. The DNA of the CDR3 is TGTGCCAGCAGTACTACAGGGGAGAACGGGGAGCTGTTTTTT. Protein sequence: CASSTTGENGELFF. The V call is TRBV6-5, the J call TRBJ2-2; 7 bases are shared with TRBD1. Germline lookup yields CDR1 MNHEY and CDR2 SVGAGI. Losses at the gene ends were 5 bases for V and 7 bases for J; bases not matched to a gene: 7. The CDR3 runs to 14 residues.

V is TRBV24-1 and J is TRBJ2-2; 7 bases agree with TRBD1. The V segment lost 3 bases and the J segment 5 bases; nucleotides outside the gene matches: 5. The CDR3 loop spans 15 amino acids. Germline lookup yields CDR1 KGHDR and CDR2 SFDVKD. CDR3 DNA sequence: TGTGCCACCAGTGATCCGGGACAGCAGACCGGGGAGCTGTTTTTT. This sequence encodes CATSDPGQQTGELFF.